Following are 18 T cell receptor beta chains from one sample sequenced in a study of beta chain features in type 1 diabetes. The whole isolated RNA underwent reverse transcription, so sequencing captured expressed TCRB transcripts. Clones were sequenced by immunoSEQ multiplex PCR, and TCRdb holds only the in-frame ones, with some missing. This table has more than 300,000 clones, more than 12% appearing once. The specimen sequenced was naive CD4+ T cells from blood. The origin of the receptors is a woman aged 18 to 35 in good health.

In its sample, this clone was seen a few times. The rearrangement links TRBV5-4 to TRBJ2-3; D perhaps matches TRBD2 (5 bases). Germline assignment: CDR1 SGHNT and CDR2 YYREEE (reference sequence). Trimming cost V 4 bases and J 0 bases, with 9 bases left between them. This CDR3 comprises 14 residues. CDR3 nucleotide sequence: TGTGCCAGCAGCGTCGGGGTTAGCACAGATACGCAGTATTTT. Translating it yields CASSVGVSTDTQYF.

The rearrangement links TRBV10-3 to TRBJ1-2; tentative D call: TRBD1 (6 bases). The V end was cut by 0 bases, the J end by 6 bases, with 11 bases between. This CDR3 region has 14 residues. The germline V gene has CDR1 ENHRY and CDR2 SYGVKD. CDR3 sequence reads: CAISESAQGHGYTF. CDR3 coding DNA: TGTGCCATCAGTGAGTCGGCTCAGGGGCATGGCTACACCTTC.

V is TRBV27 and J is TRBJ1-2; the D is unclear. The V end was cut by 4 bases, the J end by 0 bases, with 9 bases between. Looked up from germline, CDR1 is MNHEY and CDR2 is SMNVEV (reference sequence). The CDR3 consists of 14 residues. The CDR3 sequence: CASSSLESNYGYTF. The CDR3 region has the DNA TGTGCCAGCAGTTCGTTGGAGTCTAACTATGGCTACACCTTC.

This chain links TRBV30 with TRBJ1-2; a possible D gene is TRBD1 (6 bases). V shed 5 bases and J shed 5 bases, with 24 bases lying between them. The V gene's germline CDR1 is GTSNPN and CDR2 SVGIG (reference sequence). The CDR3 is made up of 16 amino acids. The CDR3 is CAWEDNSRERGYGYTF. In nucleotides, the CDR3 is TGTGCCTGGGAGGATAACAGTAGGGAGAGGGGGTATGGCTACACCTTC.

The V gene is TRBV29-1, the J gene TRBJ2-7; 7 bases match TRBD2. CDR3 size: 13 residues. The germline CDR1 and CDR2 sequences are SQVTM and ANQGSEA. Unmatched junction bases numbered 5, after V lost 4 bases and J lost 2 bases. The CDR3 DNA is TGCAGCGTTGCGGGACTAACGACCTACGAGCAGTACTTC. This gives the protein CSVAGLTTYEQYF.

This clone was seen a few times. Here the CDR3 DNA reads TGTGCCAGCACTGGACAGGGAAGGAACACTGAAGCTTTCTTT. Residues: CASTGQGRNTEAFF. The chain has TRBV2 and TRBJ1-1; 8 nucleotides match TRBD1. The CDR3 runs to 14 residues. Trimming took 7 bases from V and 1 from J; bases not matched to a gene: 5. Germline loops: CDR1 SNHLY, CDR2 FYNNEI.

The genes are TRBV10-3 and TRBJ2-3; the match to TRBD2 covers 10 bases. Trimming removed 0 bases from V and 1 base from J; junction bases left unmatched: 1. The CDR3 is made up of 16 amino acids. Germline V gene lookup returns CDR1 ENHRY and CDR2 SYGVKD. The CDR3 sequence is CAISESSGRGTDTQYF. For the CDR3, the DNA is TGTGCCATCAGTGAGTCAAGCGGGAGGGGCACAGATACGCAGTATTTT.

V gene TRBV25-1 combines with J gene TRBJ2-5, with 7 nucleotides matching TRBD2. J lost 5 bases, V lost 6 bases, and 12 bases had no gene match. The CDR3 length is 15 residues. Germline values: CDR1 MGHDK, CDR2 SYGVNS. CDR3: CASSPDSGGWETQYF. As DNA, the CDR3 is TGTGCCAGCAGCCCTGATTCCGGGGGGTGGGAGACCCAGTACTTC. Full variable domain (remainder filled in from reference TRBV25-1 and TRBJ2-5): EADIYQTPRYLVIGTGKKITLECSQTMGHDKMYWYQQDPGMELHLIHYSYGVNSTEKGDLSSESTVSRIRTEHFPLTLESARPSHTSQYLCASSPDSGGWETQYFGPGTRLLVL.

CDR3 amino acids: CASSAGQGAKNIQYF. CDR3 DNA: TGTGCCAGCAGCGCAGGACAGGGTGCCAAAAACATTCAGTACTTC. The genes are TRBV9 and TRBJ2-4; 8 bases are a match to TRBD1. Unmatched junction bases numbered 3, after V lost 3 bases and J lost 1 base. The CDR3 totals 15 residues. The germline CDR1 and CDR2 sequences are SGDLS and YYNGEE.

This clone was recorded a few times. V is TRBV19 and J is TRBJ2-1, with D hard to call. The CDR3 loop spans 14 amino acids. V was shortened by 4 bases and J by 2 bases, with 9 bases between the two germline ends. Germline V gene sequence: CDR1 LNHDA, CDR2 SQIVND (reference sequence). This chain's CDR3 is CASSRVLPYNEQFF. CDR3 sequence (DNA): TGTGCCAGTAGTAGAGTACTACCCTACAATGAGCAGTTCTTC.

The V call is TRBV4-3, the J call TRBJ2-7; TRBD1 agrees at 9 bases. The CDR3 consists of 15 residues. J was trimmed by 3 bases and V by 3 bases; bases with no gene match: 6. Germline assignment: CDR1 LGHNA and CDR2 YSLEER. CDR3 nucleotide sequence: TGCGCCAGCAGCCACGGACAGGGGCCCCGCTACGAGCAGTACTTC. It specifies CASSHGQGPRYEQYF.

The V call is TRBV7-9, the J call TRBJ2-3; perhaps TRBD1 as D (5 bases). Trimming took 4 bases from V and 5 from J, leaving 10 bases between them. Germline V gene sequence: CDR1 SEHNR, CDR2 FQNEAQ (reference sequence). The CDR3 runs 13 residues. The CDR3 spells CASSSGLGDTQYF. CDR3 coding DNA: TGTGCCAGCAGCTCAGGGCTAGGAGATACGCAGTATTTT.

The chain carries TRBV6-6 and TRBJ2-1; perhaps TRBD1 as D (6 bases). The germline V and J ends were trimmed by 7 bases and 6 bases, with 13 bases remaining between them. Germline CDR1 MNHNY, CDR2 SVGAGI (reference sequence). The CDR3 loop spans 13 amino acids. CDR3 sequence reads: CASTDDRSNEQFF. In DNA form, the CDR3 reads TGTGCCAGCACCGACGACAGGAGCAATGAGCAGTTCTTC.

V is TRBV7-2 and J is TRBJ2-2, with 11 nucleotides matching TRBD1. Germline loops: CDR1 SGHTA, CDR2 FQGNSA. The CDR3 is made up of 16 amino acids. V trimming: 5 bases; J trimming: 2 bases; junction bases outside the gene matches: 4. The CDR3 nucleotides read TGTGCCAGCAGCGCGTGGACAGGGGGCAACACCGGGGAGCTGTTTTTT. Translation gives CASSAWTGGNTGELFF.

The rearrangement uses TRBV28 and TRBJ2-3; D possibly corresponds to TRBD2 (5 bases). V lost 6 bases and J lost 0, with 10 bases in between. The CDR3 covers 14 residues. The V gene's germline CDR1 is MDHEN and CDR2 SYDVKM. Here the CDR3 reads CASSRGTSTDTQYF. CDR3 DNA: TGTGCCAGCAGCCGGGGTACTAGCACAGATACGCAGTATTTT.

This chain joins TRBV6-5 and TRBJ1-2; 7 positions agree with TRBD1. This CDR3 is built from 14 residues. Germline V CDR1 and CDR2: MNHEY, SVGAGI. Trimming took 6 bases from V and 4 from J; bases not matched to a gene: 8. The CDR3 DNA reads TGTGCCAGCAGATCGACAGGGTTTCGCTATGGCTACACCTTC. Encoded protein: CASRSTGFRYGYTF.

The chain joins TRBV25-1 to TRBJ2-7; 12 positions match TRBD2. The V and J ends lost 2 bases and 6 bases, in that order; junction bases with no gene match: 8. Germline CDR1 reads MGHDK; CDR2 reads SYGVNS. The CDR3 length is 16 residues. CDR3 nucleotide sequence: TGTGCCAGCAGTGAACCCCGACTAGCGGGAGATGGCGAGCAGTACTTC. Translating it yields CASSEPRLAGDGEQYF.

This clone has just a few counts. This sample also contains other DNA sequences that code for the same CDR3. The chain couples TRBV29-1 to TRBJ1-2, with 9 bases matching TRBD1. Germline-derived CDR1 and CDR2 are SQVTM and ANQGSEA. This CDR3 spans 12 amino acids. V was clipped by 1 base and J by 6 bases; unmatched bases: 0. The CDR3 loop reads CSVEGTGDGYTF. The CDR3 nucleotides are TGCAGCGTTGAAGGGACAGGGGATGGCTACACCTTC.